This TCR beta chain was sequenced in a study of beta chain features in type 1 diabetes. Points from the study as a whole: There was a moderate but significant shortening of TCRB CDR3s in all four CD4+ subsets of Type 1 diabetes patients.

After removal of 5 bases from V and 1 base from J, the junction contained 2 bases not matched to a gene. Germline CDR1 reads SGHAT; CDR2 reads FQNNGV. The CDR3 extends over 13 amino acids. Remarks on this clone: Antigen: not known.

As every portion of the isolated RNA was reverse transcribed, the sequencing read expressed TCRB transcripts. Here immunoSEQ multiplex PCR was the method, and the copy in TCRdb shows in-frame clones only, minus some. The sample includes fewer than 400,000 clones, roughly 9% of them seen just once. This chain uses TRBV11-2 with TRBJ2-7; 7 positions agree with TRBD1. The specimen sequenced was central memory CD4+ T cells from blood. The source of this sequence is a young man with type 1 diabetes. The CDR3 region is CASSPGQSYEQYF. In DNA, the CDR3 is TGTGCCAGCAGCCCGGGACAGTCCTACGAGCAGTACTTC.